The 2 T cell receptor beta chains listed next were all sequenced from one sample in a study of cytomegalovirus exposure and HLA in healthy donors (dated by TCRdb to about 2017). Libraries came from the immunoSEQ multiplex PCR assay. The multiplex PCR relied on a mix of 60 forward primers for TCR Vbeta segments and 13 reverse primers for TCR Jbeta segments. TCRdb carries this immuneACCESS record with in-frame sequences only. Its versions omit some clonotypes, under half of them owing to an unresolved V gene in the studies checked, with the rest unexplained. A total of around 190,000 clones appear in this sample, less than 80% of them only once. Clones ranked in the top ten supply 0.65% to 0.75% of the sample. Sequencing input: PBMCs. Receptors were obtained from a woman aged 40 to 50 in good health and CMV-seronegative.

The V call is TRBV27, the J call TRBJ1-3; possible D gene TRBD1, 5 bases. In germline, CDR1 is MNHEY, CDR2 SMNVEV (reference sequence). The CDR3 extends over 14 amino acids. The ends were cut back, 10 bases at V and 3 bases at J, with 16 bases in the middle. CDR3 region: CATSSRAYGNTIYF. CDR3 nucleotide sequence: TGTGCCACGAGCAGCAGGGCCTATGGAAACACCATATATTTT.

This sequence joins TRBV13 and TRBJ1-1, with a tentative D call TRBD1 (5 bases). Looked up from germline, CDR1 is PRHDT and CDR2 is FYEKMQ (reference sequence). The CDR3 has 15 amino acids. Trimming removed 5 bases at V and 5 bases at J, with 18 bases between. The CDR3 DNA reads TGTGCCAGCAGCGACGTAGGGGTAGGGATTACTGAAGCTTTCTTT. Its translation is CASSDVGVGITEAFF.